This TCR beta chain was recorded in a study of CXCR3-negative and CXCR3-positive naive CD8 T cells. The authors made the TRB cDNA libraries by 5' RACE using UMI labels. TCRdb processed the 5' RACE reads again and assigns one entry to each CDR3 protein, with no DNA. Found here are about 50,000 distinct CDR3 sequences; the top ten clones hold around 0.4%. The CDR3 is made up of 15 amino acids. Germline V gives CDR1 LGHNA, CDR2 YNFKEQ. The specimen was naive CXCR3- CD8+ T cells from blood. The subset was: CD45RO-CCR7+CD27+CD95- naive CD8+ T cells lacking CXCR3 (TNR3-). The receptor was isolated from a human donor in good health. Some clones in this sample may be carry-over from other donors' samples. This rearrangement joins TRBV4-2 to TRBJ2-7; absent DNA, TCRdb's TRBD1 call cannot be checked. The chain's CDR3 is CASSQDRDGENEQYF.